The sequence of this T cell receptor (beta chain) was determined in a study of preoperative IRX-2 immunotherapy in early breast cancer. Germline V gene sequence: CDR1 SQVTM, CDR2 ANQGSEA. The J segment lost 9 bases and the V segment lost 4 bases, leaving 12 bases of the junction unmatched. The CDR3 has 14 amino acids. Treatment defined: preoperative locoregional IRX-2 cytokine immunotherapy. This phase Ib study tested locoregional IRX-2 cytokine immunotherapy given before surgery. Sequencing was performed with immunoSEQ multiplex PCR; in TCRdb, only in-frame clones are kept and a portion is missing. The sample includes 20,000 to 30,000 clones, over 75% of them seen just once.

The chain recombines TRBV29-1 with TRBJ2-1; TRBD2 matches 7 bases. The TCR was taken from a human donor with breast cancer. This material consisted of lymph node tissue, taken after IRX-2 immunotherapy. Here the CDR3 DNA reads TGCAGCGTTGGTCGGGGTACTAGCGCGGGTGAGCAGTTCTTC. Its translation is CSVGRGTSAGEQFF.